This TCR beta chain was profiled in a study of shared clonotypes between healthy human individuals. In the naive CD8 group, cells lacked CD45RO and were positively selected for CCR7, so terminally differentiated effector memory CD45RA+ cells were left out. The protocol was immunoSEQ multiplex PCR, while the TCRdb copy is restricted to in-frame clones and leaves out a portion. The data show fewer than 800,000 clones, about 90% seen once. As for this clone: Its antigen is not identified.

Study-wide results and caveats: Apart from blood, nothing was sampled; tissue repertoires likely differ. On the whole, naive subsets had larger estimated richness than memory subsets had. Sequencing depth was a factor that was expected to affect clonotype sharing among donors.

The CDR3 sequence is 13 residues long. The junction had 2 bases not matched to a gene; V was cut back by 1 base and J by 5 bases. The germline gives CDR1 SGHVS, CDR2 FQNEAQ. The clonotype was recovered from a man aged 30 to 39 in good health. V is TRBV7-8 and J is TRBJ2-7; 7 bases line up with TRBD2. The specimen was naive CD8+ T cells sorted from blood. The CDR3 here is CASSLELANEQYF. The CDR3 DNA reads as TGTGCCAGCAGCTTAGAACTAGCGAACGAGCAGTACTTC.